A selection of T cell receptor beta chains follows, all from one sample in a study of identical twins. TCRdb re-called the 5' RACE reads with MiXCR, one entry per CDR3 protein. This sample has 300,000 to 350,000 distinct CDR3 sequences; 9% to 15% occur once, and the top ten carry just over 7%. These data were likewise used in another study, on yellow fever vaccine responses in identical twins.

Input material: CD8+ T cells sorted from blood. The source is a woman under 30 in good health. Both conserved end residues are part of each CDR3. Each record gives: V gene, D gene, clone size, J gene, CDR3 protein, CDR3 DNA. A D gene is named only where the DNA matches it firmly. Rows may omit the clone size; those that give it use once, few, many or a size class.

TRBV7-9	NA	NA	TRBJ1-1	CASSLGPVMNTEAFF	TGTGCCAGCAGCTTAGGACCAGTAATGAACACTGAAGCTTTCTTT
TRBV10-3	TRBD2	NA	TRBJ2-1	CAISDLEAGASNEQFF	TGTGCCATCAGTGATCTGGAAGCGGGGGCAAGTAATGAGCAGTTCTTC
TRBV4-2	NA	few	TRBJ2-7	CASSPVLNYEQYF	TGTGCCAGCAGCCCGGTGCTAAACTACGAGCAGTACTTC
TRBV14	TRBD1	few	TRBJ2-5	CASSLSGTGFQETQYF	TGTGCCAGCAGCTTATCCGGGACAGGATTCCAAGAGACCCAGTACTTC
TRBV24-1	TRBD2	few	TRBJ2-3	CATSEYIAGGDTQYF	TGTGCCACCAGTGAATACATAGCGGGAGGAGATACGCAGTATTTT
TRBV29-1	NA	many	TRBJ2-1	CSVDEATYNEQFF	TGCAGCGTTGACGAAGCTACCTACAATGAGCAGTTCTTC
TRBV20-1	TRBD2	few	TRBJ2-2	CSARDHSGRETGELFF	TGCAGTGCTAGAGATCATAGCGGGAGGGAAACCGGGGAGCTGTTTTTT
TRBV20-1	TRBD2	NA	TRBJ2-3	CSARATSGRVEYF	TGCAGTGCTAGAGCGACTAGCGGGAGGGTGGAGTATTTT
TRBV20-1	NA	NA	TRBJ1-1	CSAGGMGGTEAFF	TGCAGTGCTGGGGGTATGGGCGGCACTGAAGCTTTCTTT
TRBV7-8	NA	few	TRBJ1-6	CASSLAPRGSNSPLHF	TGTGCCAGCAGCTTAGCGCCCAGGGGCAGTAATTCACCCCTCCACTTT
TRBV3-1	TRBD2	NA	TRBJ2-5	CASSQGDPGLQETQYF	TGTGCCAGCAGCCAGGGCGATCCGGGACTACAAGAGACCCAGTACTTC
TRBV27	NA	NA	TRBJ2-1	CASSFWGSDEQFF	TGTGCCAGCAGTTTCTGGGGGTCAGATGAGCAGTTCTTC
TRBV7-9	NA	few	TRBJ2-1	CASTSGDSGPIPNEQFF	TGTGCCAGCACCTCGGGGGATAGCGGACCCATTCCCAATGAGCAGTTCTTC
TRBV27	NA	many	TRBJ1-5	CASSSRESSNQPQHF	TGTGCCAGCAGTTCCAGGGAGTCTAGCAATCAGCCCCAGCATTTT
TRBV27	NA	many	TRBJ2-2	CASSFSVYHQGTGELFF	TGTGCCAGCAGTTTTAGCGTATACCACCAAGGCACCGGGGAGCTGTTTTTT